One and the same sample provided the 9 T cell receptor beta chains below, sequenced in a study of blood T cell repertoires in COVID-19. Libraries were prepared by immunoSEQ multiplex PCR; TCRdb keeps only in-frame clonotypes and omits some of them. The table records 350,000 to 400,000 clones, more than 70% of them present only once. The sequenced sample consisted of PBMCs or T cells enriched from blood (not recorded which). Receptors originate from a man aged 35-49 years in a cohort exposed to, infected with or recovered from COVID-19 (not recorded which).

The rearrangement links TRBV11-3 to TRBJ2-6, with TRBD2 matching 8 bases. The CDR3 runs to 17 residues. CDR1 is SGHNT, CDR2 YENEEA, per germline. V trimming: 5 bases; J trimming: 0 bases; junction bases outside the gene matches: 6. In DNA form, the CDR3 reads TGTGCCAGCAGCAAAGGACTAGCAGGCTCTGGGGCCAACGTCCTGACTTTC. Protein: CASSKGLAGSGANVLTF.

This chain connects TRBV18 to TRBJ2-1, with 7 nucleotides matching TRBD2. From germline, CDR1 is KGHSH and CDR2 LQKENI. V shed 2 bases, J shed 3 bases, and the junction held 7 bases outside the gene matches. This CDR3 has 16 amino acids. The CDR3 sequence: CASSPRSLAVYNEQFF. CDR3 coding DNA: TGTGCCAGCTCACCAAGGAGTCTAGCGGTCTACAATGAGCAGTTCTTC. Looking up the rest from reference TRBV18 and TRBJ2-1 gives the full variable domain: NAGVMQNPRHLVRRRGQEARLRCSPMKGHSHVYWYRQLPEEGLKFMVYLQKENIIDESGMPKERFSAEFPKEGPSILRIQQVVRGDSAAYFCASSPRSLAVYNEQFFGPGTRLTVL.

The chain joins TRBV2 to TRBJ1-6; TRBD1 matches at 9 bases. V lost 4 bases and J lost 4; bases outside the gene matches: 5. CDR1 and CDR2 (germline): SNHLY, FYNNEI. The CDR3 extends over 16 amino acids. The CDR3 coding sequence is TGTGCCAGCAGTGGACAGGGGGGTGCGTATAATTCACCCCTCCACTTT. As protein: CASSGQGGAYNSPLHF.

Here the CDR3 DNA reads TGTGCCTGGACGGTAAATAATTCACCCCTCCACTTT. This encodes CAWTVNNSPLHF. This chain uses TRBV30 with TRBJ1-6; D unresolved. V lost 4 bases and J 5 bases, leaving 6 bases between the germline ends. The CDR3 consists of 12 residues. Per the germline V gene, CDR1 is GTSNPN and CDR2 is SVGIG (reference sequence). Based on the CDR3 plus reference TRBV30 and TRBJ1-6, the full variable domain is SQTIHQWPATLVQPVGSPLSLECTVEGTSNPNLYWYRQAAGRGLQLLFYSVGIGQISSEVPQNLSASRPQDRQFILSSKKLLLSDSGFYLCAWTVNNSPLHFGNGTRLTVT.

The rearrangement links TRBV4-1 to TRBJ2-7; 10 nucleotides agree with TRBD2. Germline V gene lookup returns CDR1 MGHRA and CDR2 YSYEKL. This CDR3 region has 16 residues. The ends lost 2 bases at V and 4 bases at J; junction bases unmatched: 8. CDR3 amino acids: CASSQLGTSATYEQYF. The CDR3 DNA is TGCGCCAGCAGCCAACTCGGGACTAGCGCGACTTACGAGCAGTACTTC.

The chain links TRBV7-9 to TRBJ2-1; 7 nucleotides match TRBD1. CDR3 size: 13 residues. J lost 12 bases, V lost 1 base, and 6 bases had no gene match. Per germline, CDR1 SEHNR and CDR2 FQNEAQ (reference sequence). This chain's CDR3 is CASSLGARGSQFF. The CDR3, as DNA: TGTGCCAGCAGCTTAGGAGCCAGGGGGTCGCAGTTCTTC. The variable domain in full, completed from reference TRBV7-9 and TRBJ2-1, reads DTGVSQNPRHKITKRGQNVTFRCDPISEHNRLYWYRQTLGQGPEFLTYFQNEAQLEKSRLLSDRFSAERPKGSFSTLEIQRTEQGDSAMYLCASSLGARGSQFFGPGTRLTVL.

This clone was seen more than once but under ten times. CDR3 in DNA: TGTGCCAGCAGTCCCCGGTGGACAGGGAGGGTACAGCCCCAGCATTTT. Its protein product is CASSPRWTGRVQPQHF. The chain is built from TRBV28 and TRBJ1-5, with 8 nucleotides matching TRBD1. The CDR3 sequence is 16 residues long. Losses at the gene ends were 5 bases for V and 7 bases for J; bases not matched to a gene: 13. CDR1 is MDHEN and CDR2 is SYDVKM in the germline V gene.

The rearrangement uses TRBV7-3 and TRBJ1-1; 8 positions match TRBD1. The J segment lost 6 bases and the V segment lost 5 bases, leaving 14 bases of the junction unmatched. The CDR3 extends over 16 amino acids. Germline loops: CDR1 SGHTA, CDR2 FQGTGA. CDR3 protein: CASSMTGTGLKSEAFF. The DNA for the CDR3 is TGTGCCAGCAGCATGACCGGGACAGGATTAAAATCTGAAGCTTTCTTT.

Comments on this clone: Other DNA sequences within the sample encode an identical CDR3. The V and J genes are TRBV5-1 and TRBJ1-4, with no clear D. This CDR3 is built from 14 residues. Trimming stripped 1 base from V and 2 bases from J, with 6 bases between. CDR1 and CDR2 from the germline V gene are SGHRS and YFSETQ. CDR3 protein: CASSLTATNEKLFF. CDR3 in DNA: TGCGCCAGCAGCTTGACAGCCACTAATGAAAAACTGTTTTTT.